The 25 T cell receptor beta chains below come from one sample, sequenced in a study of T cell changes during pregnancy in multiple sclerosis. Method: immunoSEQ multiplex PCR; TCRdb's copy keeps in-frame clones and lacks some. The data contain approximately 70,000 clones, roughly 90% of them singletons. The source material was peripheral blood, sampled in the first trimester of pregnancy. The receptors stem from a female donor in good health, enrolled as a control in a pregnancy study.

Notes on this clone: The junction does not match germline at one end; this may be a read error. V is TRBV14 and J is TRBJ2-3; D unclear. This CDR3 contains 15 residues. Germline CDR1 is SGHDN and CDR2 is FVKESK. CDR3 DNA sequence: TGTGCCAGCAGCCGAGCTTTAATCGGCACAGATACGCGGTATTTT. Amino acid sequence: CASSRALIGTDTRYF.

This chain joins TRBV14 and TRBJ2-5; D possibly corresponds to TRBD2 (6 bases). Germline CDR1 reads SGHDN; CDR2 reads FVKESK. The CDR3 covers 16 residues. With 4 bases removed from V and 5 bases from J, the gap between germline ends came to 20 bases. CDR3 nucleotides: TGTGCCAGCAGCCCAGCCGTGAGCGGGCCCGCGGAGACCCAGTACTTC. Its translation: CASSPAVSGPAETQYF.

The rearrangement uses TRBV4-1 and TRBJ2-5, with D perhaps TRBD1 (6 bases). The CDR3 has 14 amino acids. In germline, CDR1 is MGHRA, CDR2 YSYEKL. Between the trimmed V and J ends, which lost 6 bases and 5 bases, there was a span of 16 bases. CDR3 nucleotide sequence: TGCGCCAGCAGTCCCGGCAGGGGAGCGGAGACCCAGTACTTC. Translating it yields CASSPGRGAETQYF.

V usage is TRBV7-2 and J usage is TRBJ2-5; perhaps TRBD2 as D (5 bases). Trimming pared 1 base from V and 3 bases from J, leaving 12 bases between. This CDR3 region has 15 residues. The germline CDR1 and CDR2 sequences are SGHTA and FQGNSA. CDR3 nucleotides: TGTGCCAGCAGCTTAGTAGGCTTGAGGGAAGAGACCCAGTACTTC. This sequence encodes CASSLVGLREETQYF.

The chain employs TRBV28 and TRBJ1-5; 10 bases match TRBD1. Unmatched junction bases numbered 8, after V lost 4 bases and J lost 2 bases. Per the germline V gene, CDR1 is MDHEN and CDR2 is SYDVKM. The CDR3 has 17 amino acids. CDR3 in amino acids: CASSSAGTGAGNQPQHF. For the CDR3, the DNA is TGTGCCAGCAGTTCCGCCGGGACAGGGGCCGGCAATCAGCCCCAGCATTTT. Complete variable domain (other parts from reference TRBV28 and TRBJ1-5): DVKVTQSSRYLVKRTGEKVFLECVQDMDHENMFWYRQDPGLGLRLIYFSYDVKMKEKGDIPEGYSVSREKKERFSLILESASTNQTSMYLCASSSAGTGAGNQPQHFGDGTRLSIL.

The rearrangement uses TRBV9 and TRBJ2-1; the match to TRBD2 covers 7 bases. Germline V gene lookup returns CDR1 SGDLS and CDR2 YYNGEE. V lost 3 bases to trimming and J lost 9 bases; unmatched junction nucleotides: 18. CDR3 length: 17 residues. CDR3 protein: CASSEGRAGPRRGEQFF. The DNA of the CDR3 is TGTGCCAGCAGCGAGGGGAGGGCGGGACCACGAAGGGGTGAGCAGTTCTTC.

The J gene is TRBJ2-5, the V gene TRBV7-9, with a possible D match to TRBD1 (6 bases). There are 16 residues in the CDR3. Germline V gives CDR1 SEHNR, CDR2 FQNEAQ (reference sequence). V lost 5 bases and J lost 4, with 20 bases in between. The CDR3 DNA follows: TGTGCCAGCAGCCGAGGCCAGGGGCACTTGCGAGAGACCCAGTACTTC. Translating it yields CASSRGQGHLRETQYF.

V and J are TRBV6-5 and TRBJ2-3; D remains unclear. CDR1 and CDR2 from the germline V gene are MNHEY and SVGAGI. The V end lost 4 bases, the J end lost 4 bases, and 12 bases lay between the germline ends. This CDR3 has 14 amino acids. DNA of the CDR3: TGTGCCAGCAGTTCCTTCGTAGTCCCAGATACGCAGTATTTT. Translating it yields CASSSFVVPDTQYF.

This clone was detected only once. This CDR3 is CASSLGSGTGYEQYF. Here the CDR3 DNA reads TGTGCCAGCAGCTTAGGTAGTGGGACAGGCTACGAGCAGTACTTC. The chain is built from TRBV7-9 and TRBJ2-7; 8 nucleotides line up with TRBD1. V was clipped by 1 base and J by 3 bases; unmatched bases: 5. Looked up from germline, CDR1 is SEHNR and CDR2 is FQNEAQ (reference sequence). CDR3 length: 15 amino acids.

This clone was detected only once. V usage is TRBV5-4 and J usage is TRBJ2-1; TRBD2 matches at 14 bases. The CDR3 has 18 residues. Germline V lookup: CDR1 SGHNT, CDR2 YYREEE (reference sequence). J was trimmed by 4 bases and V by 0 bases; bases with no gene match: 6. CDR3 DNA: TGTGCCAGCAGCTTGGCAAGGACTAGCGGGGGGACATACAATGAGCAGTTCTTC. It specifies CASSLARTSGGTYNEQFF.

This chain connects TRBV19 to TRBJ2-5; 10 nucleotides match TRBD2. Germline CDR1 LNHDA, CDR2 SQIVND (reference sequence). This CDR3 spans 14 amino acids. V gave up 9 bases and J gave up 4 bases; unmatched junction bases: 8. The CDR3 DNA reads as TGTGCCAGCGCTTTAGCGGGGGGAGGAGAGACCCAGTACTTC. It is translated as CASALAGGGETQYF.

The gene calls are TRBV7-9 and TRBJ2-5, with TRBD2 identical over 9 bases. Germline loops: CDR1 SEHNR, CDR2 FQNEAQ (reference sequence). This CDR3 has 14 amino acids. Unmatched junction bases numbered 4, after V lost 5 bases and J lost 3 bases. CDR3 residues: CASSRGLAEETQYF. The CDR3 DNA reads as TGTGCCAGCAGCCGGGGACTAGCAGAAGAGACCCAGTACTTC.

The rearrangement links TRBV5-4 to TRBJ1-1; 7 positions match TRBD1. The CDR3 runs 14 residues. The germline V gene encodes CDR1 SGHNT and CDR2 YYREEE (reference sequence). J lost 2 bases, V lost 4 bases, and 5 bases had no gene match. The CDR3 DNA follows: TGTGCCAGCAGCCCGAACAGGGGTAACACTGAAGCTTTCTTT. This translates into CASSPNRGNTEAFF.

This chain connects TRBV5-6 to TRBJ1-1, with D tentatively TRBD1 (5 bases). The V and J ends lost 5 bases and 1 base respectively, with 15 bases between them. Germline lookup yields CDR1 SGHDT and CDR2 YYEEEE. This CDR3 contains 15 residues. The chain's CDR3 is CASSFRVARNTEAFF. CDR3 sequence (DNA): TGTGCCAGCAGTTTCAGGGTCGCGAGGAACACTGAAGCTTTCTTT.

This chain connects TRBV6-4 to TRBJ2-2; TRBD1 aligns across 8 bases. This CDR3 is 15 amino acids long. The V segment lost 3 bases and the J segment 5 bases; nucleotides outside the gene matches: 5. CDR1 is MRHNA and CDR2 is SNTAGT in the germline V gene. The CDR3: CASSDSRQGTGELFF. The CDR3 coding sequence is TGTGCCAGCAGTGATTCCAGACAGGGGACCGGGGAGCTGTTTTTT.

The chain uses TRBV5-1 and TRBJ1-1; 7 bases match TRBD1. Trimming took 5 bases from V and 5 from J; bases not matched to a gene: 12. This CDR3 is 15 amino acids long. Germline V gene data show CDR1 as SGHRS and CDR2 as YFSETQ. The DNA for the CDR3 is TGCGCCAGCAGGGGCAATCTACAGGGGACTACTGAAGCTTTCTTT. This sequence encodes CASRGNLQGTTEAFF.

This chain connects TRBV7-2 to TRBJ1-1, with a weak D call TRBD1 (5 bases). Germline V gene data show CDR1 as SGHTA and CDR2 as FQGNSA. The CDR3 is 14 amino acids. V was clipped by 4 bases and J by 5 bases, with 14 bases between them. This chain's CDR3 is CASSYPRGGTEAFF. DNA of the CDR3: TGTGCCAGCAGCTACCCCCGGGGGGGTACTGAAGCTTTCTTT. Looking up the rest from reference TRBV7-2 and TRBJ1-1 gives the full variable domain: GAGVSQSPSNKVTEKGKDVELRCDPISGHTALYWYRQSLGQGLEFLIYFQGNSAPDKSGLPSDRFSAERTGGSVSTLTIQRTQQEDSAVYLCASSYPRGGTEAFFGQGTRLTVV.

The V and J genes are TRBV6-4 and TRBJ2-7; 9 bases line up with TRBD1. V was clipped by 5 bases and J by 6 bases; unmatched bases: 5. CDR3 size: 13 residues. Germline values: CDR1 MRHNA, CDR2 SNTAGT. The CDR3 DNA sequence: TGTGCCAGCAGTCGAGACAGGGGGAGCGAGCAGTACTTC. Translating it yields CASSRDRGSEQYF.

V usage is TRBV19 and J usage is TRBJ2-7; the D gene is possibly TRBD1 (5 bases). CDR3 size: 13 residues. Trimming shortened V by 7 bases and J by 3 bases, and 13 bases separated the two germline ends. Germline V gene sequence: CDR1 LNHDA, CDR2 SQIVND (reference sequence). CDR3 amino acids: CASMDTNLYEQYF. The CDR3 DNA is TGTGCCAGTATGGACACTAACCTCTACGAGCAGTACTTC.

The chain links TRBV5-5 to TRBJ2-5, with D tentatively TRBD2 (5 bases). V lost 3 bases and J lost 5, with 20 bases in between. Germline V gene data show CDR1 as SGHKS and CDR2 as YYEKEE (reference sequence). The CDR3 is made up of 16 amino acids. This chain's CDR3 is CASSSPRSAGVETQYF. CDR3 DNA: TGTGCCAGCAGCTCTCCCCGCTCGGCGGGCGTGGAGACCCAGTACTTC.

The CDR3 coding sequence is TGCGCCAGCAGCCAAGATCGTACAGACCGTAATTCACCCCTCCACTTT. Translating gives CASSQDRTDRNSPLHF. J is TRBJ1-6 and V is TRBV4-3; D is uncertain. The CDR3 consists of 16 residues. CDR1 is LGHNA, CDR2 YSLEER, per germline. V shed 0 bases and J shed 6 bases, with 12 bases lying between them.

The CDR3 reads CASTLGYGYTF. Written as DNA, the CDR3 is TGTGCCAGCACCCTAGGCTATGGCTACACCTTC. The chain uses TRBV6-6 and TRBJ1-2; D unclear. The V gene lost 7 bases and the J gene lost 4 bases, with 7 bases spanning the gap. CDR3 size: 11 residues. Germline V lookup: CDR1 MNHNY, CDR2 SVGAGI (reference sequence).

In DNA form, the CDR3 reads TGTGCCAGCAGCTCGGGACTAGCGGGGGGGAATGAGCAGTTCTTC. This encodes CASSSGLAGGNEQFF. J is TRBJ2-1 and V is TRBV7-9; TRBD2 matches at 16 bases. Germline V CDR1 and CDR2: SEHNR, FQNEAQ (reference sequence). This CDR3 has 15 residues. The junction had 1 base not matched to a gene; V was cut back by 4 bases and J by 7 bases.

This sequence joins TRBV5-1 and TRBJ2-2; D is perhaps TRBD2 (5 bases). This CDR3 has 15 amino acids. Germline V CDR1 and CDR2: SGHRS, YFSETQ. Between the trimmed V and J ends, which lost 0 bases and 0 bases, there was a span of 6 bases. The CDR3 DNA follows: TGCGCCAGCAGCTTGGCCGGGACGAACACCGGGGAGCTGTTTTTT. This codes for CASSLAGTNTGELFF.

The V call is TRBV6-6, the J call TRBJ2-1; 15 bases align to TRBD2. V lost 5 bases to trimming and J lost 7 bases; unmatched junction nucleotides: 0. Germline V gene lookup returns CDR1 MNHNY and CDR2 SVGAGI (reference sequence). The CDR3 loop spans 14 amino acids. CDR3 loop: CASSGLAGGNEQFF. CDR3 in DNA: TGTGCCAGCAGTGGACTAGCGGGAGGGAATGAGCAGTTCTTC.